The 25 T cell receptor beta chains given below trace back to one sample, sequenced in a study of control samples from healthy donors and cancer patients (dated by TCRdb to between 2020 and 2021). Library preparation was by the immunoSEQ multiplex PCR assay. As stored in TCRdb, this immuneACCESS dataset retains in-frame rearrangements with V and J assigned. A fraction of the clones does not appear; measured against another copy, unresolved V genes explain less than half of the discrepancy, and the remainder lacks a known reason. This sample is represented by about 73,000 clones; roughly 90% of them were singletons. The top ten clones comprise over 3.5% of the sample. The sequenced material came from blood. The origin of the receptors is a woman aged 45-65 years in good health.

The gene calls are TRBV29-1 and TRBJ1-1; no clear D. This CDR3 has 10 residues. CDR1 is SQVTM, CDR2 ANQGSEA, per germline. Trimming removed 7 bases at V and 1 base at J, with 4 bases between. The CDR3 region has the DNA TGCAGCGCCGCGAACACTGAAGCTTTCTTT. It codes for CSAANTEAFF.

V and J are TRBV5-1 and TRBJ1-6; D perhaps matches TRBD1 (6 bases). Germline CDR1 reads SGHRS; CDR2 reads YFSETQ. The CDR3 covers 16 residues. Trimming cost V 0 bases and J 3 bases, with 10 bases left between them. In DNA, the CDR3 is TGCGCCAGCAGCTTGGCCGGGGGCTTCTATAATTCACCCCTCCACTTT. Translated, it gives CASSLAGGFYNSPLHF.

The V and J genes are TRBV14 and TRBJ2-2; possible D gene TRBD1, 6 bases. The V end lost 2 bases, the J end lost 6 bases, and 13 bases lay between the germline ends. Germline V gene sequence: CDR1 SGHDN, CDR2 FVKESK. This CDR3 has 15 residues. This chain's CDR3 is CASSQSTGKAGELFF. In nucleotides, the CDR3 is TGTGCCAGCAGCCAAAGCACAGGGAAGGCCGGGGAGCTGTTTTTT.

Turning to this clone: One junction end does not reproduce the germline sequence, and a read error may be involved. The chain couples TRBV6-2 or TRBV6-3 to TRBJ2-5; D ambiguous. Germline values: CDR1 MNHEY, CDR2 SVGEGT. This CDR3 is 12 amino acids long. CDR3 in amino acids: CASSYGVGFSNF. The CDR3 DNA reads as TGTGCCAGCAGTTACGGAGTGGGCTTTAGCAACTTC.

This chain links TRBV28 with TRBJ1-3; D uncertain. CDR3 length: 15 residues. The ends were cut back, 4 bases at V and 4 bases at J, with 14 bases in the middle. Germline loops: CDR1 MDHEN, CDR2 SYDVKM. CDR3 loop: CASSSLSRWGNTIYF. DNA of the CDR3: TGTGCCAGCAGTTCTTTAAGCCGATGGGGAAACACCATATATTTT. Variable domain in full (rest from reference TRBV28 and TRBJ1-3): DVKVTQSSRYLVKRTGEKVFLECVQDMDHENMFWYRQDPGLGLRLIYFSYDVKMKEKGDIPEGYSVSREKKERFSLILESASTNQTSMYLCASSSLSRWGNTIYFGEGSWLTVV.

The chain links TRBV18 to TRBJ2-7; possibly TRBD1 for D (6 bases). Germline V gives CDR1 KGHSH, CDR2 LQKENI. Trimming took off 3 bases at V and 9 bases at J, with 15 bases between the two ends. The CDR3 is 13 residues long. The chain's CDR3 is CASSPRAGERQYF. CDR3 sequence (DNA): TGTGCCAGCTCACCCCGCGCAGGGGAAAGGCAGTACTTC.

The chain employs TRBV4-1 and TRBJ2-2; D assignment may be TRBD1 or TRBD2 (5 bases each). Germline CDR1 MGHRA, CDR2 YSYEKL. This CDR3 comprises 17 residues. V lost 0 bases and J lost 0, with 11 bases in between. DNA of the CDR3: TGCGCCAGCAGCCAAGACAAGGGACGAACGAACACCGGGGAGCTGTTTTTT. Its protein product is CASSQDKGRTNTGELFF.

This clone appeared a few times. The chain employs TRBV7-2 and TRBJ1-3; no firm D call. CDR3 size: 16 residues. V dropped 2 bases and J dropped 0 bases, with 11 bases sitting between them. Germline V gene lookup returns CDR1 SGHTA and CDR2 FQGNSA. The CDR3 loop is CASSLSGGFSGNTIYF. The CDR3, as DNA: TGTGCCAGCAGCTTAAGTGGCGGGTTCTCTGGAAACACCATATATTTT.

The J gene is TRBJ2-1, the V gene TRBV7-2; a possible D gene is TRBD2 (5 bases). The CDR3 is made up of 14 amino acids. Trimming pared 2 bases from V and 5 bases from J, leaving 10 bases between. Germline V gene sequence: CDR1 SGHTA, CDR2 FQGNSA. The CDR3 here is CASSLFTGNNEQFF. In DNA form, the CDR3 reads TGTGCCAGCAGCTTATTCACGGGAAACAATGAGCAGTTCTTC.

This chain connects TRBV7-9 to TRBJ1-2; unclear D gene. This CDR3 is 13 amino acids long. V was clipped by 1 base and J by 5 bases, with 8 bases between them. Looked up from germline, CDR1 is SEHNR and CDR2 is FQNEAQ (reference sequence). CDR3: CASSLGELYGYTF. CDR3 in DNA: TGTGCCAGCAGCTTAGGAGAATTGTATGGCTACACCTTC.

V gene TRBV30 combines with J gene TRBJ1-5; possibly TRBD1 for D (6 bases). V lost 5 bases to trimming and J lost 0 bases, with 11 bases between them. The V gene's germline CDR1 is GTSNPN and CDR2 SVGIG (reference sequence). CDR3 length equals 14 residues. The CDR3 DNA sequence: TGTGCCTGGGGACAGAGTTTTAGCAATCAGCCCCAGCATTTT. Protein product: CAWGQSFSNQPQHF.

This chain uses TRBV10-3 with TRBJ2-7; 12 bases are shared with TRBD1. The germline V gene encodes CDR1 ENHRY and CDR2 SYGVKD. J gave up 6 bases and V 2 bases, and 11 bases lay outside the gene matches. The CDR3 runs to 17 residues. DNA of the CDR3: TGTGCCATCAGTGAGACACGGGTGGGACAGGGGGCAGGCGAGCAGTACTTC. Translating gives CAISETRVGQGAGEQYF.

This chain joins TRBV27 and TRBJ2-1; 7 bases are a match to TRBD2. V lost 3 bases to trimming and J lost 2 bases; unmatched junction nucleotides: 7. This CDR3 has 16 amino acids. CDR1 MNHEY and CDR2 SMNVEV come from the germline V gene (reference sequence). CDR3 sequence (DNA): TGTGCCAGCAGTTTCGCCGGGACTATCACCTACAATGAGCAGTTCTTC. Translation: CASSFAGTITYNEQFF.

This clone has only one observation. The CDR3 here is CASSFRGYGYTF. The CDR3 nucleotides are TGTGCCAGCAGTTTCAGGGGCTATGGCTACACCTTC. This rearrangement joins TRBV28 to TRBJ1-2, with D maybe TRBD1 (6 bases). CDR1 and CDR2 from the germline V gene are MDHEN and SYDVKM. V gave up 3 bases and J gave up 4 bases, with 6 bases separating them. This CDR3 is 12 amino acids long.

The chain has TRBV18 and TRBJ1-4; D is uncertain. CDR3 length: 14 residues. Trimming removed 0 bases from V and 8 bases from J, with 10 bases in between. Germline V gene data show CDR1 as KGHSH and CDR2 as LQKENI. The CDR3 bases are TGTGCCAGCTCACCACCCGCAGAGCAAGAAAAACTGTTTTTT. This encodes CASSPPAEQEKLFF.

V gene TRBV28 combines with J gene TRBJ1-2; perhaps TRBD1 as D (6 bases). The length of the CDR3 is 15 residues. Germline CDR1 is MDHEN and CDR2 is SYDVKM. Trimming took 2 bases from V and 2 from J, leaving 12 bases between them. The CDR3 DNA reads as TGTGCCAGCAGTTTAAGGGGGTGGGAAAACTATGGCTACACCTTC. It translates to CASSLRGWENYGYTF.

V usage is TRBV5-1 and J usage is TRBJ2-2, with a tentative D call TRBD1 (6 bases). Trimming left V 5 bases short and J 5 bases short, with 10 bases between. CDR1 SGHRS and CDR2 YFSETQ come from the germline V gene. The CDR3 covers 13 residues. In DNA, the CDR3 is TGCGCCAGCAGGGAACAGGGTACCGGGGAGCTGTTTTTT. As protein: CASREQGTGELFF.

CDR3 bases: TGCAGCGTTGAATCGATGGTAGTCCCAGATACGCAGTATTTT. Residues: CSVESMVVPDTQYF. The chain combines TRBV29-1 with TRBJ2-3; D unresolved. Germline CDR1 SQVTM, CDR2 ANQGSEA. V lost 2 bases, J lost 4 bases, and 13 bases lay in between. The CDR3 runs to 14 residues.

This clone appeared a few times. This chain connects TRBV4-1 to TRBJ2-1; D remains unclear. The CDR3 has 11 amino acids. The germline V and J ends were trimmed by 5 bases and 6 bases, with 5 bases remaining between them. Germline V gene lookup returns CDR1 MGHRA and CDR2 YSYEKL. The CDR3 is CASSAFNEQFF. CDR3 bases: TGCGCCAGCAGCGCATTCAATGAGCAGTTCTTC.

V is TRBV27 and J is TRBJ1-1; D is unresolved. With 5 bases removed from V and 7 bases from J, the gap between germline ends came to 14 bases. Germline V gene sequence: CDR1 MNHEY, CDR2 SMNVEV (reference sequence). This CDR3 is 13 amino acids long. CDR3 sequence: CASSPAGAGEAFF. CDR3 in DNA: TGTGCCAGCAGTCCGGCGGGCGCGGGTGAAGCTTTCTTT.

The genes are TRBV6-5 and TRBJ2-1; D remains ambiguous. V shed 3 bases and J shed 3 bases, with 6 bases lying between them. Germline-derived CDR1 and CDR2 are MNHEY and SVGAGI. The CDR3 length is 13 residues. This chain's CDR3 is CASSYLFYNEQFF. CDR3 nucleotides: TGTGCCAGCAGTTATCTCTTCTACAATGAGCAGTTCTTC.

V and J are TRBV28 and TRBJ2-7; TRBD1 might be the D (6 bases). The CDR3 runs 18 residues. V was shortened by 1 base and J by 0 bases, with 19 bases between the two germline ends. The germline V gene has CDR1 MDHEN and CDR2 SYDVKM. Here the CDR3 DNA reads TGTGCCAGCAGTTTATTGGGGCTAGGACAGCTGCACTCCTACGAGCAGTACTTC. Its protein product is CASSLLGLGQLHSYEQYF.

The chain employs TRBV4-2 and TRBJ2-1; weak D call: TRBD2 (6 bases). The CDR3 is 18 amino acids. V gave up 0 bases and J gave up 4 bases, with 19 bases separating them. CDR1 and CDR2 (germline): LGHNA, YNFKEQ. In DNA, the CDR3 is TGTGCCAGCAGCCAAGATGGGGTAGCGGCCCCCCAGTACAATGAGCAGTTCTTC. It encodes CASSQDGVAAPQYNEQFF.

The rearrangement joins TRBV4-2 to TRBJ2-5; 9 positions match TRBD1. The CDR3 runs 16 residues. Germline values: CDR1 LGHNA, CDR2 YNFKEQ. Trimming cost V 0 bases and J 5 bases; bases outside gene matches: 7. The CDR3 is CASSQDSTGGVETQYF. In DNA form, the CDR3 reads TGTGCCAGCAGCCAAGACTCGACAGGGGGGGTGGAGACCCAGTACTTC.

The chain carries TRBV6-5 and TRBJ1-2; possibly TRBD1 for D (6 bases). Germline assignment: CDR1 MNHEY and CDR2 SVGAGI. The CDR3 sequence is 15 residues long. The germline V and J ends were trimmed by 0 bases and 6 bases, with 14 bases remaining between them. The CDR3, as DNA: TGTGCCAGCAGTTACTCGGGAGGGGGGGCCCATGGCTACACCTTC. This sequence encodes CASSYSGGGAHGYTF.